This T cell receptor beta chain comes out of a study of cytomegalovirus exposure and HLA in healthy donors. Worth noting for this clone: The antigen is unknown.

The CDR3 is 17 amino acids. The germline V gene encodes CDR1 LGHNA and CDR2 YSLEER. J was trimmed by 2 bases and V by 3 bases; bases with no gene match: 10. Researchers ran the PCR with 60 Vbeta and 13 Jbeta primers. Profiled with immunoSEQ multiplex PCR; TCRdb holds only in-frame clones, not every one. The repertoire consists of some 150,000 clones, with less than 85% occurring once and the leading ten covering about 4.4%. Donors sampled were nominally healthy, though unrecorded immune exposures were likely. Study-wide findings and caveats: Only CMV serostatus was available as immune exposure information. Highly shared sequence variants in one cluster were likely a sequencing artifact.

The sample was PBMCs. The sequence was obtained from a man aged 35 to 55 in good health and CMV-seronegative. The gene calls are TRBV4-3 and TRBJ2-1; 7 bases align to TRBD1. The chain's CDR3 is CASSQSSIGGTYNEQFF. CDR3 sequence (DNA): TGCGCCAGCAGCCAGTCCTCGATAGGGGGCACCTACAATGAGCAGTTCTTC.